These T cell receptor beta chains were read from a single sample in a study of regulatory T cells in long-lasting Graves disease. TCRdb reanalysed the multiplex PCR reads using MiXCR and keeps one entry per CDR3 protein. The profile shows 500,000 or so distinct CDR3 sequences, 15% to 20% of them singletons. Another study also made use of these data, one on T cells in Graves' hyperthyroidism and ophthalmopathy.

Material: peripheral blood mononuclear cells (PBMCs), obtained at new diagnosis, from a patient treated with antithyroid drugs. These receptors came from a woman between 40 and 65 years old with Graves disease. CDR3s include the opening cysteine and the closing phenylalanine or tryptophan. D genes are given only for firm matches. A row's size may be missing; if present it is once, few, many or a size class.

d_call,v_call,clone_size,cdr3_aa
TRBD2,TRBV9,-,CASSVRLAGGVNEQFF
TRBD1,TRBV11-2,many,CASSLGQGVYYEQYF
TRBD1,TRBV9,-,CASSVGTGYHTGELFF
TRBD1,TRBV12-3/TRBV12-4,many,CASSFGTDNSPLHF
-,TRBV2,many,CASSELPGTIYGYTF
TRBD1,TRBV19,many,CASKTGGVYNEQFF
-,TRBV7-9,-,CASSSQETGNTIYF
-,TRBV2,many,CASSSQGETQYF
-,TRBV6-1,many,CASSAPGGGWETQYF
TRBD2,TRBV20-1,-,CSARDLLAGGTDTQYF
-,TRBV10-3,many,CAVARGTDTQYF
-,TRBV24-1,many,CATSDLPHQGYTF
TRBD1,TRBV5-1,-,CASSPSPGQGAYEQYF
-,TRBV12-3/TRBV12-4,many,CASSSPLFF
TRBD2,TRBV2,many,CASSAGLAGPNEQFF
TRBD1,TRBV20-1,-,CSAGPGTGHPYGYTF
-,TRBV13,few,CASSPKRNTQYF
-,TRBV4-2,few,CASSHGGAGGGGANVLTF
TRBD2,TRBV20-1,few,CSARMSSGGAGVGNEQFF
-,TRBV7-9,few,CASSNTGYEQYF
TRBD1,TRBV7-8,-,CASSLMAGTGGFDYGYTF
-,TRBV30,many,CAWSLTLDTQYF
TRBD2,TRBV5-6,many,CASSSGTRMLEQFF
-,TRBV7-9,-,CASSLYRDNYGYTF
-,TRBV13,many,CASGIGSSGANVLTF
-,TRBV30,few,CAWTRGSEAFF
-,TRBV28,-,CASSHHKPNIGEKLFF
TRBD2,TRBV11-2,few,CATGTSSTGELFF
TRBD2,TRBV12-3/TRBV12-4,-,CASSPPTSGVSWEQYF
TRBD1,TRBV7-3,many,CASSRDSPASTQYF
TRBD2,TRBV5-4,-,CASSLPPSGGARELFF
TRBD2,TRBV7-8,many,CASSPNSGGFYEQYF
-,TRBV19,few,CASSARELYGYTF
-,TRBV5-4,-,CASSNRQVHEQYF
-,TRBV9,once,CASTFSFGTDTQYF
-,TRBV20-1,many,CSAPTTGSRNYGYTF
TRBD2,TRBV7-2,-,CASRQPSGGPGTQYF
-,TRBV11-3,many,CASSLPFDTEAFF